The 24 T cell receptor beta chains in this list originate from one sample, sequenced in a study of cytomegalovirus exposure and HLA in healthy donors. With 60 Vbeta and 13 Jbeta primers, the PCR was carried out. TCRdb's copy holds only in-frame clones and misses some; the assay was immunoSEQ multiplex PCR. The table records around 100,000 clones, about 9.5% of them present only once. Material: PBMCs. The receptors come from a man between 40 and 49 years old in good health and CMV-seropositive.

The chain combines TRBV6-1 with TRBJ2-3; D is unclear. The V end was cut by 3 bases, the J end by 2 bases, with 12 bases between. The CDR3 contains 15 residues. CDR1 and CDR2 from the germline V gene are MNHNS and SASEGT. Here the CDR3 DNA reads TGTGCCAGCAGTGAGCCCCTCTATGTCACAGATACGCAGTATTTT. Translated, it gives CASSEPLYVTDTQYF.

The chain joins TRBV11-2 to TRBJ1-5, with a possible D match to TRBD1 (6 bases). Germline V gene lookup returns CDR1 SGHAT and CDR2 FQNNGV. CDR3 length equals 15 residues. V lost 1 base, J lost 9 bases, and 16 bases lay in between. CDR3: CASSLGGGAATPQHF. The CDR3 nucleotides read TGTGCCAGCAGCTTAGGAGGGGGGGCGGCAACGCCCCAGCATTTT.

This clone has only a few counts. The chain uses TRBV20-1 and TRBJ2-1, with 7 bases that match TRBD2. Germline assignment: CDR1 DFQATT and CDR2 SNEGSKA (reference sequence). The CDR3 is 11 amino acids. V was pared by 5 bases and J by 9 bases, with 4 bases of the junction left unmatched. CDR3 nucleotide sequence: TGCAGTGCTCCGCGGGAGTTTGAGCAGTTCTTC. Translated, it gives CSAPREFEQFF.

A few counts support this clone. The V and J genes are TRBV6-4 and TRBJ2-3, with no clear D. The ends were cut back, 4 bases at V and 2 bases at J, with 7 bases in the middle. CDR1 and CDR2 from the germline V gene are MRHNA and SNTAGT. The CDR3 runs to 13 residues. CDR3: CASSGGDTDTQYF. The CDR3 DNA reads TGTGCCAGCAGTGGCGGAGACACAGATACGCAGTATTTT.

This clone was detected a few times. J is TRBJ2-3 and V is TRBV7-9; D may be TRBD1 (6 bases). Trimming pared 10 bases from V and 5 bases from J, leaving 28 bases between. The length of the CDR3 is 17 residues. Germline V lookup: CDR1 SEHNR, CDR2 FQNEAQ (reference sequence). The DNA for the CDR3 is TGTGCCACCGGTGGAATAGGGGCGGAGCGAGGGGGAGATACGCAGTATTTT. Amino acids: CATGGIGAERGGDTQYF.

This clone has just a few counts. This chain links TRBV9 with TRBJ2-1, with TRBD1 matching 7 bases. The CDR3 loop spans 16 amino acids. Germline CDR1 reads SGDLS; CDR2 reads YYNGEE. The ends lost 1 base at V and 7 bases at J; junction bases unmatched: 11. CDR3 DNA sequence: TGTGCCAGCAGCGTACTCCGGGACAGCCTTCGTAATGAGCAGTTCTTC. Its translation is CASSVLRDSLRNEQFF.

This chain uses TRBV12-5 with TRBJ2-3; a possible D gene is TRBD2 (5 bases). The CDR3 length is 18 residues. V lost 0 bases and J lost 4, with 20 bases in between. CDR1 and CDR2 (germline): LGHNT, FRNRAP. The CDR3 reads CASGLVLSGSSRADTQYF. DNA of the CDR3: TGTGCTAGTGGTTTGGTACTTTCTGGGAGTTCTCGTGCAGATACGCAGTATTTT.

This clone was seen a handful of times. This sequence joins TRBV5-1 and TRBJ2-1; D is possibly TRBD2 (5 bases). Germline V lookup: CDR1 SGHRS, CDR2 YFSETQ. The CDR3 contains 17 residues. V lost 0 bases to trimming and J lost 0 bases, with 13 bases between them. The CDR3 loop is CASSLGGGPSSYNEQFF. The CDR3 nucleotides read TGCGCCAGCAGCTTGGGTGGCGGGCCGAGCTCCTACAATGAGCAGTTCTTC. Using reference TRBV5-1 and TRBJ2-1 for the parts outside the CDR3, the full variable domain is KAGVTQTPRYLIKTRGQQVTLSCSPISGHRSVSWYQQTPGQGLQFLFEYFSETQRNKGNFPGRFSGRQFSNSRSEMNVSTLELGDSALYLCASSLGGGPSSYNEQFFGPGTRLTVL.

The V gene is TRBV6-6, the J gene TRBJ2-7; TRBD1 aligns across 9 bases. The trim removed 2 bases at V and 7 bases at J, leaving 3 bases unmatched. CDR3 length: 13 residues. Germline lookup yields CDR1 MNHNY and CDR2 SVGAGI (reference sequence). CDR3 bases: TGTGCCAGCAGTTACCCGGACAGGGGAGAGCAGTACTTC. Its translation: CASSYPDRGEQYF.

This sequence joins TRBV7-2 and TRBJ2-3, with TRBD2 matching over 7 bases. Looked up from germline, CDR1 is SGHTA and CDR2 is FQGNSA. With V trimmed by 5 bases and J by 0 bases, 5 bases remained unmatched. This CDR3 contains 15 residues. The CDR3 is CASSPSGLSTDTQYF. The CDR3 coding sequence is TGTGCCAGCAGCCCTAGCGGCCTTAGCACAGATACGCAGTATTTT.

The table lists this clone with a few counts. The chain links TRBV7-3 to TRBJ2-1, with 14 bases aligning to TRBD2. The CDR3 extends over 18 amino acids. CDR1 is SGHTA and CDR2 is FQGTGA in the germline V gene. V was clipped by 4 bases and J by 5 bases; unmatched bases: 10. In DNA, the CDR3 is TGTGCCAGCAGCTATTGGGGGACTAGCGGGAGAGGGCACAATGAGCAGTTCTTC. Amino acid sequence: CASSYWGTSGRGHNEQFF.

This clone has a handful of counts. The chain has TRBV7-9 and TRBJ2-5, with D possibly being TRBD2 (6 bases). The ends were cut back, 0 bases at V and 9 bases at J, with 17 bases in the middle. The germline V gene encodes CDR1 SEHNR and CDR2 FQNEAQ (reference sequence). CDR3 length equals 15 residues. CDR3 sequence: CASSLAGGMGEAQYF. In DNA form, the CDR3 reads TGTGCCAGCAGCTTAGCCGGAGGCATGGGGGAGGCCCAGTACTTC.

This clone was seen only a few times. The V call is TRBV18, the J call TRBJ2-7; D remains unclear. The CDR3 covers 12 residues. Trimming shortened V by 3 bases and J by 0 bases, and 3 bases separated the two germline ends. Germline loops: CDR1 KGHSH, CDR2 LQKENI. Written as DNA, the CDR3 is TGTGCCAGCTCACCCCTCTCCTACGAGCAGTACTTC. Protein product: CASSPLSYEQYF.

This clone has a handful of counts. J is TRBJ2-7 and V is TRBV11-2; TRBD1 agrees at 10 bases. The CDR3 has 14 residues. The V and J ends lost 5 bases and 3 bases, in that order; junction bases with no gene match: 4. Germline CDR1 reads SGHAT; CDR2 reads FQNNGV. The CDR3 nucleotides read TGTGCCAGCAGCATCGGGACAGGGGTCTACGAGCAGTACTTC. Encoded protein: CASSIGTGVYEQYF.

This chain links TRBV11-2 with TRBJ2-1, with D unresolved. Germline CDR1 and CDR2: SGHAT and FQNNGV. V was trimmed by 4 bases and J by 8 bases, leaving 9 bases between them. The CDR3 is made up of 12 amino acids. This chain's CDR3 is CASSSLEHEQFF. The CDR3 nucleotides read TGTGCCAGCAGCTCCCTGGAGCATGAGCAGTTCTTC.

There are a few counts of this clone. This rearrangement joins TRBV2 to TRBJ2-5; TRBD2 might be the D (5 bases). CDR3 length: 11 amino acids. With 4 bases removed from V and 9 bases from J, the gap between germline ends came to 9 bases. CDR1 is SNHLY, CDR2 FYNNEI, per germline. The CDR3 nucleotides are TGTGCCAGCAGTGTCCCCGGGGCCCAGTACTTC. It is translated as CASSVPGAQYF.

Only a few counts were recorded for this clone. This chain joins TRBV12-5 and TRBJ1-4; no clear D. This CDR3 comprises 13 residues. The V end was cut by 1 base, the J end by 4 bases, with 4 bases between. Per the germline V gene, CDR1 is LGHNT and CDR2 is FRNRAP. This CDR3 reads CASGLGGNEKLFF. CDR3 sequence (DNA): TGTGCTAGTGGTTTGGGAGGTAATGAAAAACTGTTTTTT.

The gene calls are TRBV29-1 and TRBJ2-1; D uncertain. In germline, CDR1 is SQVTM, CDR2 ANQGSEA. CDR3 size: 13 residues. Trimming removed 0 bases at V and 13 bases at J, with 16 bases between. CDR3 DNA: TGCAGCGTTGAAGATTTCCAAGCACAGAAACAGTTCTTC. It translates to CSVEDFQAQKQFF.

J is TRBJ2-5 and V is TRBV7-8; tentatively, D is TRBD2 (5 bases). The germline gives CDR1 SGHVS, CDR2 FQNEAQ. With 7 bases removed from V and 5 bases from J, the gap between germline ends came to 14 bases. The CDR3 loop spans 13 amino acids. CDR3 protein: CASTEWRLETQYF. The CDR3 DNA reads as TGTGCCAGCACCGAGTGGAGGTTGGAGACCCAGTACTTC.

The sample holds a few counts of this clone. This rearrangement joins TRBV30 to TRBJ2-1; D is possibly TRBD1 (7 bases). There are 15 residues in the CDR3. Trimming pared 0 bases from V and 5 bases from J, leaving 14 bases between. Germline V gene sequence: CDR1 GTSNPN, CDR2 SVGIG (reference sequence). CDR3 in DNA: TGTGCCTGGAGTGTAGGGGGCGGGACCCACAATGAGCAGTTCTTC. Translation: CAWSVGGGTHNEQFF.

V usage is TRBV30 and J usage is TRBJ1-5; D is unclear. The CDR3 consists of 13 residues. Germline CDR1 is GTSNPN and CDR2 is SVGIG (reference sequence). V was shortened by 4 bases and J by 8 bases, with 15 bases between the two germline ends. As DNA, the CDR3 is TGTGCCTGGACCGAGTCTGTTTTCGAGCCCCAGCATTTT. Protein product: CAWTESVFEPQHF.

V gene TRBV7-2 combines with J gene TRBJ2-4; 7 positions agree with TRBD1. This CDR3 has 20 residues. Germline lookup yields CDR1 SGHTA and CDR2 FQGNSA. V lost 0 bases and J lost 2; bases outside the gene matches: 16. CDR3 loop: CASSLATNYRGLLTKNIQYF. The CDR3 nucleotides read TGTGCCAGCAGCTTAGCGACCAATTACAGGGGCCTGTTAACCAAAAACATTCAGTACTTC.

On this clone: The same CDR3 is also encoded by other DNA sequences in this sample. The rearrangement joins TRBV6-6 to TRBJ2-7; TRBD1 agrees at 11 bases. Trimming removed 4 bases from V and 2 bases from J; junction bases left unmatched: 1. Germline lookup yields CDR1 MNHNY and CDR2 SVGAGI (reference sequence). The CDR3 length is 14 residues. CDR3: CASSLGQGAYEQYF. The CDR3 DNA follows: TGTGCCAGCAGTTTGGGACAGGGGGCCTACGAGCAGTACTTC.

The chain joins TRBV14 to TRBJ2-3, with 7 bases fitting TRBD2. Germline V gives CDR1 SGHDN, CDR2 FVKESK. The ends lost 4 bases at V and 1 base at J; junction bases unmatched: 5. CDR3 length: 15 residues. CDR3 amino acids: CASSPRESGTDTQYF. The CDR3 DNA reads TGTGCCAGCAGCCCGCGGGAGAGCGGCACAGATACGCAGTATTTT.